This entry describes one T cell receptor beta chain. Its specificity is unknown. The sample originates from a study of T cell responses to AZD1222 COVID-19 vaccine. Study as a whole: Second-dose schedules of about 4 or about 12 weeks were combined.

Overall study results and limits: Rises in breadth and depth of Spike-specific TCRs came after two AZD1222 doses. Spike was spanned by vaccine-associated CD4 TCRs, which were dominant at 160-218 and 743-854. The repertoires were collected only after the peak T cell response.

This CDR3 has 14 residues. V lost 6 bases to trimming and J lost 0 bases, with 11 bases between them. Clones were read by immunoSEQ multiplex PCR, and TCRdb kept only the in-frame ones, dropping some. Of roughly 150,000 clones in the sample, 85% to 95% are singletons; the top ten hold about 9%. The chain employs TRBV23-1 and TRBJ1-1, with D perhaps TRBD1 (5 bases). TRBV23-1 is noted as an ORF with a role that remains uncertain. The material was peripheral blood, obtained on day 0 of AZD1222 vaccination. This TCR was sampled from an adult in good health. This chain's CDR3 is CASRARDMNTEAFF. CDR3 nucleotides: TGCGCCAGCAGGGCCAGGGATATGAACACTGAAGCTTTCTTT.